This T cell receptor beta chain is from a study of post-analysis software for immune sequencing data. Study in general: Relapsing-remitting, secondary progressive and progressive-relapsing forms of multiple sclerosis all featured among disease courses. Broader study findings: A few TRBV segments occurring more often in patients than controls included TRBV5-6, TRBV5-1 and TRBV20-1. F measure showed strong co-clustering of same-batch samples.

Unique molecular identifiers were built into the TCR beta cDNA libraries. Around 450,000 cDNA molecules were recovered from an input of roughly 0.95 to 11 million T cells. TCRdb used MiXCR to reprocess the PCR reads, holding one entry per CDR3 protein. The sample has hundreds of thousands of distinct CDR3 sequences; about 40% are singletons. The length of the CDR3 is 14 residues. Trimming took 5 bases from V and 5 from J; bases not matched to a gene: 8. A note on this clonotype: Antigen: not known.

The gene calls are TRBV12-3 or TRBV12-4 and TRBJ1-2; 7 bases fit TRBD1. The TCR originated in a girl aged 10-17 years with multiple sclerosis. Sequencing was done on a sample of blood. This chain's CDR3 is CASSQRQGSYGYTF. CDR3 nucleotide sequence: TGTGCCAGCAGTCAAAGACAGGGATCGTATGGCTACACCTTC.